The 27 T cell receptor beta chains below come from one sample, sequenced in a study of vaccination and CD4 T cells after COVID-19. These TCRs' antigens remain unknown. Treatment: roughly nine-day PBMC culture with coronavirus spike peptide pools or control peptides (ViraFEST assay). Sequence data for DNA of cultured CD4+ T cells were generated by the Oncomine TCR Beta short-read assay. TCRdb reprocessed the PCR reads with MiXCR, giving one entry per CDR3 protein. The sample holds around 20,000 distinct CDR3 sequences, under 65% seen once. The starting material was CD4+ T cells from blood, cultured in vitro, obtained after SARS-CoV-2 vaccination. These TCRs come from a human donor who received a COVID-19 vaccine.

The V and J genes are TRBV7-9 and TRBJ1-2, with no clear D. This CDR3 spans 13 amino acids. V dropped 1 base and J dropped 6 bases, with 9 bases sitting between them. In germline, CDR1 is SEHNR, CDR2 FQNEAQ (reference sequence). The CDR3 spells CASSLGVWDGYTF. CDR3 nucleotide sequence: TGTGCCAGCAGCTTAGGGGTCTGGGATGGCTACACCTTC. The full variable domain, rest sourced from reference TRBV7-9 and TRBJ1-2, is DTGVSQNPRHKITKRGQNVTFRCDPISEHNRLYWYRQTLGQGPEFLTYFQNEAQLEKSRLLSDRFSAERPKGSFSTLEIQRTEQGDSAMYLCASSLGVWDGYTFGSGTRLTVV.

The chain employs TRBV21-1 and TRBJ1-2; the D segment call TRBD1 is taken from the table without a DNA check. TRBV21-1 is described as a pseudogene. This CDR3 spans 15 amino acids. In nucleotides, the CDR3 is TGTGCCAGCAGCAACAGACAGGCCCCGGTGGAGGGCTACACCTTC. Its protein product is CASSNRQAPVEGYTF.

This clonotype is deemed medium-sized (0.01 to 0.1%). The rearrangement uses TRBV18 and TRBJ1-1; D may be TRBD1 (5 bases). The CDR3 loop spans 13 amino acids. The germline gives CDR1 KGHSH, CDR2 LQKENI. V gave up 5 bases and J gave up 3 bases, with 10 bases separating them. CDR3 region: CASSSTADTEAFF. The CDR3, as DNA: TGTGCCAGCTCATCGACAGCAGACACTGAAGCTTTCTTT.

This clonotype was seen a few times. This sequence joins TRBV12-3 or TRBV12-4 and TRBJ1-2; D is perhaps TRBD1 (5 bases). V dropped 2 bases and J dropped 3 bases, with 7 bases sitting between them. This CDR3 spans 13 amino acids. CDR3 DNA sequence: TGTGCCAGCAGTTTAAGGGGACACTATGGCTACACCTTC. Its protein is CASSLRGHYGYTF.

The rearrangement links TRBV7-9 to TRBJ2-1; 16 nucleotides line up with TRBD2. The trim removed 5 bases at V and 10 bases at J, leaving 20 bases unmatched. The CDR3 totals 20 residues. CDR1 is SEHNR, CDR2 FQNEAQ, per germline (reference sequence). This CDR3 is CASSLVPGLAGGRSGGEQFF. CDR3 DNA: TGTGCCAGCAGCCTAGTACCGGGACTAGCGGGGGGGCGATCGGGGGGGGAGCAGTTCTTC.

The chain links TRBV25-1 to TRBJ1-4; D remains unclear. The CDR3 has 14 residues. The V gene lost 5 bases and the J gene lost 7 bases, with 14 bases spanning the gap. In germline, CDR1 is MGHDK, CDR2 SYGVNS. The CDR3 DNA reads TGTGCCAGCAGTCACGCCGGGAATGGTGAAAAACTGTTTTTT. This codes for CASSHAGNGEKLFF.

This clonotype was seen once. The CDR3 is CASRRTGSSYEQYF. The CDR3 bases are TGTGCCAGTCGGAGGACAGGGTCCTCCTACGAGCAGTACTTC. This sequence joins TRBV19 and TRBJ2-7; 8 nucleotides align to TRBD1. Germline assignment: CDR1 LNHDA and CDR2 SQIVND (reference sequence). The CDR3 is 14 residues long. Trimming removed 8 bases from V and 0 bases from J; junction bases left unmatched: 6.

V gene TRBV5-6 combines with J gene TRBJ1-1; TRBD1 matches at 12 bases. The CDR3 is 16 residues long. Germline trimming cut 4 bases from V and 1 base from J; bases unmatched to any gene: 5. Germline CDR1 is SGHDT and CDR2 is YYEEEE. The CDR3 region has the DNA TGTGCCAGCAGCCCGGGACAGGGGGCCCCGAACACTGAAGCTTTCTTT. Amino acid sequence: CASSPGQGAPNTEAFF.

The genes are TRBV6-1 and TRBJ2-3; 7 bases line up with TRBD2. Germline lookup yields CDR1 MNHNS and CDR2 SASEGT. The CDR3 has 14 residues. The junction had 9 bases not matched to a gene; V was cut back by 11 bases and J by 1 base. DNA for the CDR3: TGTGCCGTATTGCAGCGGGGAGGCACAGATACGCAGTATTTT. Protein product: CAVLQRGGTDTQYF.

This clonotype was detected only once. This chain links TRBV28 with TRBJ1-2; D uncertain. V shed 7 bases and J shed 7 bases, with 13 bases lying between them. Germline assignment: CDR1 MDHEN and CDR2 SYDVKM. The CDR3 has 12 amino acids. The CDR3 is CASTRSRGGYTF. Here the CDR3 DNA reads TGTGCCAGCACCAGATCCCGGGGTGGCTACACCTTC.

This clonotype was seen a handful of times. Written as DNA, the CDR3 is TGTGCCAGCAGCCGCGGCAGGGAGGACTATGGCTACACCTTC. Its translation is CASSRGREDYGYTF. This chain connects TRBV11-1 to TRBJ1-2, with D possibly matching TRBD1 (5 bases). Germline values: CDR1 SGHAT, CDR2 FQDESV (reference sequence). The V and J ends lost 5 bases and 3 bases respectively, with 13 bases between them. The CDR3 spans 14 residues.

The chain carries TRBV10-3 and TRBJ2-5; D is undetermined. Germline V gene data show CDR1 as ENHRY and CDR2 as SYGVKD. The ends were cut back, 2 bases at V and 1 base at J, with 11 bases in the middle. This CDR3 comprises 15 residues. CDR3 DNA sequence: TGTGCCATCAGTGAGGGTACAGAACCCCAAGAGACCCAGTACTTC. Translating it yields CAISEGTEPQETQYF.

V is TRBV12-3 or TRBV12-4 and J is TRBJ1-1, with TRBD1 matching 8 bases. V trimming: 6 bases; J trimming: 1 base; junction bases outside the gene matches: 13. The CDR3 sequence is 17 residues long. The CDR3 sequence is CASRTSLAGTGNTEAFF. The CDR3 bases are TGTGCCAGCAGGACCAGCCTCGCGGGGACAGGGAACACTGAAGCTTTCTTT.

This clonotype came up a few times. Here the CDR3 reads CASSPTVYGYTF. As DNA, the CDR3 is TGTGCCAGCAGTCCGACAGTCTATGGCTACACCTTC. The chain has TRBV12-3 or TRBV12-4 and TRBJ1-2; the D gene is possibly TRBD1 (5 bases). Trimming removed 5 bases from V and 4 bases from J, with 8 bases in between. The CDR3 is 12 amino acids.

The chain uses TRBV20-1 and TRBJ1-2, with D maybe TRBD1 (5 bases). The V gene lost 3 bases and the J gene lost 8 bases, with 16 bases spanning the gap. The CDR3 covers 13 residues. Germline-derived CDR1 and CDR2 are DFQATT and SNEGSKA (reference sequence). Written as DNA, the CDR3 is TGCAGTGCTAGGGCTGACACCGAGGGGGGCTACACCTTC. Translating it yields CSARADTEGGYTF.

V gene TRBV20-1 combines with J gene TRBJ2-2; the D call may be TRBD1 or TRBD2 (5 bases each). V was clipped by 0 bases and J by 3 bases, with 11 bases between them. The CDR3 loop spans 15 amino acids. Germline CDR1 is DFQATT and CDR2 is SNEGSKA (reference sequence). The CDR3, as DNA: TGCAGTGCTAGAGATATGAGGGGACACACCGGGGAGCTGTTTTTT. Protein sequence: CSARDMRGHTGELFF.

The chain couples TRBV6-1 to TRBJ1-1; perhaps TRBD1 as D (5 bases). V lost 6 bases to trimming and J lost 0 bases, with 8 bases between them. Looked up from germline, CDR1 is MNHNS and CDR2 is SASEGT. The CDR3 is 13 residues long. Here the CDR3 DNA reads TGTGCCAGCAGCAGGGTTATGAACACTGAAGCTTTCTTT. As protein: CASSRVMNTEAFF.

This rearrangement joins TRBV7-8 to TRBJ1-5; D perhaps matches TRBD1 (6 bases). The CDR3 covers 17 residues. The V and J ends lost 0 bases and 5 bases respectively, with 17 bases between them. Germline V gene data show CDR1 as SGHVS and CDR2 as FQNEAQ. The CDR3 here is CASSLAGGGPGDQPQHF. CDR3 nucleotide sequence: TGTGCCAGCAGCTTAGCGGGCGGGGGGCCGGGCGATCAGCCCCAGCATTTT.

CDR3 in amino acids: CASSLDRAEETQYF. DNA of the CDR3: TGCGCCAGCAGCTTGGATAGGGCGGAAGAGACCCAGTACTTC. The chain recombines TRBV5-1 with TRBJ2-5; no clear D. Trimming pared 0 bases from V and 3 bases from J, leaving 9 bases between. Per the germline V gene, CDR1 is SGHRS and CDR2 is YFSETQ. The CDR3 has 14 amino acids. The full variable domain, its missing parts supplied by reference TRBV5-1 and TRBJ2-5, is KAGVTQTPRYLIKTRGQQVTLSCSPISGHRSVSWYQQTPGQGLQFLFEYFSETQRNKGNFPGRFSGRQFSNSRSEMNVSTLELGDSALYLCASSLDRAEETQYFGPGTRLLVL.

In nucleotides, the CDR3 is TGTGCCAGCACCACCCCCACTAGCGGGCCGTACCAAGAGACCCAGTACTTC. This encodes CASTTPTSGPYQETQYF. The V call is TRBV6-1, the J call TRBJ2-5, with TRBD2 matching over 9 bases. Germline V lookup: CDR1 MNHNS, CDR2 SASEGT. With V trimmed by 7 bases and J by 0 bases, 12 bases remained unmatched. The CDR3 has 17 residues.

The genes are TRBV6-1 and TRBJ1-6, with no clear D. The CDR3 runs to 13 residues. Germline V CDR1 and CDR2: MNHNS, SASEGT. V lost 4 bases, J lost 9 bases, and 10 bases lay in between. The CDR3 nucleotides are TGTGCCAGCAGTGCCGAGCGGGGTTCACCCCTCCACTTT. Encoded protein: CASSAERGSPLHF.

J is TRBJ2-1 and V is TRBV15, with 15 bases fitting TRBD2. Germline assignment: CDR1 LNHNV and CDR2 YYDKDF (reference sequence). The V gene end was trimmed by 4 bases and the J gene end by 7 bases; junction bases not matched to a gene: 8. The CDR3 has 17 residues. CDR3 residues: CATSTGRTSGGANEQFF. The CDR3, as DNA: TGTGCCACCAGCACTGGGAGGACTAGCGGGGGGGCTAATGAGCAGTTCTTC.

This clonotype occurred a few times. This sequence joins TRBV19 and TRBJ2-2; D may be TRBD2 (5 bases). Trimming took 4 bases from V and 6 from J, leaving 9 bases between them. The CDR3 contains 13 residues. CDR1 and CDR2 from the germline V gene are LNHDA and SQIVND (reference sequence). The CDR3 reads CASSRGLAGELFF. The CDR3 DNA is TGTGCCAGTAGTAGAGGGTTGGCCGGGGAGCTGTTTTTT.

This sequence joins TRBV29-1 and TRBJ2-2, with 9 bases lining up with TRBD2. Germline CDR1 is SQVTM and CDR2 is ANQGSEA. The CDR3 loop spans 14 amino acids. CDR3 DNA: TGCGGCGGAGCGGGGGGTACTAAGACCGGGGAGCTGTTTTTT. Its translation is CGGAGGTKTGELFF.

This clonotype was observed a single time. The V call is TRBV6-1, the J call TRBJ1-1; a weak D match, TRBD1 (5 bases). The V end lost 4 bases, the J end lost 1 base, and 16 bases lay between the germline ends. Germline assignment: CDR1 MNHNS and CDR2 SASEGT. The CDR3 is 16 amino acids. Written as DNA, the CDR3 is TGTGCCAGCAGTGTTCAGGGTCGGAGACAGAACACTGAAGCTTTCTTT. This gives the protein CASSVQGRRQNTEAFF.

The chain is built from TRBV7-6 and TRBJ1-6; D not certain. Germline assignment: CDR1 SGHVS and CDR2 FNYEAQ. Trimming removed 5 bases from V and 2 bases from J, with 7 bases in between. The CDR3 spans 14 residues. The CDR3 sequence is CASSRGPYNSPLHF. The CDR3 coding sequence is TGTGCCAGCAGCCGCGGACCCTATAATTCACCCCTCCACTTT.

The chain carries TRBV15 and TRBJ2-5, with D unresolved. Trimming took off 4 bases at V and 2 bases at J, with 8 bases between the two ends. This CDR3 comprises 13 residues. The germline V gene has CDR1 LNHNV and CDR2 YYDKDF (reference sequence). This chain's CDR3 is CATSIGIQETQYF. For the CDR3, the DNA is TGTGCCACCAGCATTGGGATACAAGAGACCCAGTACTTC. The full variable domain, completed using reference TRBV15 and TRBJ2-5, is DAMVIQNPRYQVTQFGKPVTLSCSQTLNHNVMYWYQQKSSQAPKLLFHYYDKDFNNEADTPDNFQSRRPNTSFCFLDIRSPGLGDTAMYLCATSIGIQETQYFGPGTRLLVL.